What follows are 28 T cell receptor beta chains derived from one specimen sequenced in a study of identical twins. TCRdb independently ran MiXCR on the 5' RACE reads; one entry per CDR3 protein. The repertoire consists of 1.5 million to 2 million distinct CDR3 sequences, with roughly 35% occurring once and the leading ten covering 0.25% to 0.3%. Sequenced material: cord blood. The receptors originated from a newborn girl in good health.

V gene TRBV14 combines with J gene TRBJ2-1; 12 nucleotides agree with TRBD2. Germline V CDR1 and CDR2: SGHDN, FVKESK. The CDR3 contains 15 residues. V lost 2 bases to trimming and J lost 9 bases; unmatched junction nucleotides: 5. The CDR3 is CASSQPSGRAAEQFF. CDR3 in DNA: TGTGCCAGCAGCCAACCTAGCGGGAGGGCCGCTGAGCAGTTCTTC.

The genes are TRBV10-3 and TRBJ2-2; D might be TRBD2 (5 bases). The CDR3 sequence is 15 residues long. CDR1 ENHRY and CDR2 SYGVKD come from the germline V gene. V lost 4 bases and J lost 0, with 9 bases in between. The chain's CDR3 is CAISVAQANTGELFF. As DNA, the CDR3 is TGTGCCATCAGTGTAGCGCAGGCGAACACCGGGGAGCTGTTTTTT.

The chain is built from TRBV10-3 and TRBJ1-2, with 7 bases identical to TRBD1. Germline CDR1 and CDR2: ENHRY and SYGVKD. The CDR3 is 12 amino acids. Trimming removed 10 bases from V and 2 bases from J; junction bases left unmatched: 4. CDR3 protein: CATLTGNYGYTF. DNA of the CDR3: TGTGCCACCCTGACAGGGAACTATGGCTACACCTTC.

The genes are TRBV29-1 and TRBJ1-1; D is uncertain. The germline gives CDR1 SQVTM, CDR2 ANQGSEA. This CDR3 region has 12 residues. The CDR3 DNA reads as TGCAGTGGGCGGAGGATGAACACTGAAGCTTTCTTT. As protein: CSGRRMNTEAFF.

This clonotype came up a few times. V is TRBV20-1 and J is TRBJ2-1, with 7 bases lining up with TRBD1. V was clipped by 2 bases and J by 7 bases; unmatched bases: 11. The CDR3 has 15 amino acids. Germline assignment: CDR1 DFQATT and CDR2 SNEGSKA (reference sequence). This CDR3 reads CSARFLAGGWNEQFF. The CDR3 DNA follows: TGCAGTGCTAGATTCTTGGCAGGGGGTTGGAATGAGCAGTTCTTC.

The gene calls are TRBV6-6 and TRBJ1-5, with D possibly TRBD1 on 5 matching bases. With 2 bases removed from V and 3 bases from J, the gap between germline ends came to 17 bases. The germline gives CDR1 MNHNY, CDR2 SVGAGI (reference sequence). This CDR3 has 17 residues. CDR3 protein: CASSYGLGGAYNQPQHF. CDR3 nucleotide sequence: TGTGCCAGCAGTTACGGACTGGGAGGGGCTTACAATCAGCCCCAGCATTTT.

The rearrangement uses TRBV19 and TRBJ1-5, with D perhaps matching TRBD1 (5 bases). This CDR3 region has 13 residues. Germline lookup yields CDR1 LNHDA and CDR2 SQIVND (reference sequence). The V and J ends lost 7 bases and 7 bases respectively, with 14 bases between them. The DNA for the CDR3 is TGTGCCAGTACCTTCGACAGCTGGCAGCCCCAGCATTTT. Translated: CASTFDSWQPQHF.

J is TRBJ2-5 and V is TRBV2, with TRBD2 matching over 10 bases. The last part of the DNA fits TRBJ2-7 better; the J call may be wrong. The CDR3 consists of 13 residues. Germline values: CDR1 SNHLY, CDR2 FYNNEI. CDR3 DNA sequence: TGTGCCAGTTGGAGCGGGGGGGCCCACGAGCAGTACTTC. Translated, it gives CASWSGGAHEQYF.

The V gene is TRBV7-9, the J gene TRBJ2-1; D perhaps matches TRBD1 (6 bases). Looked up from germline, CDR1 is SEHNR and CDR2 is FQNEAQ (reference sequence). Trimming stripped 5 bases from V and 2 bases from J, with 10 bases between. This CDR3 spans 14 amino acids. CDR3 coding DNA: TGTGCCAGCAGCCGACAGGCGGCCTACAATGAGCAGTTCTTC. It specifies CASSRQAAYNEQFF.

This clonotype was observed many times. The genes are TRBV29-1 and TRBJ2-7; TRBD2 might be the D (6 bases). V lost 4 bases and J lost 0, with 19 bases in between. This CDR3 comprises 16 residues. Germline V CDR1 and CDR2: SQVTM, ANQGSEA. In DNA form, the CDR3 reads TGCAGCGTTGGAGGTGTGGAGGGACTTCCCTCCTACGAGCAGTACTTC. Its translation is CSVGGVEGLPSYEQYF.

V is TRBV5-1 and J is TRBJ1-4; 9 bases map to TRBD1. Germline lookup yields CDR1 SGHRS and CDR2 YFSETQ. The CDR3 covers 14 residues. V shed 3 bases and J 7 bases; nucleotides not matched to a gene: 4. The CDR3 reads CASSSGTGSEKLFF. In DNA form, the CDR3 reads TGCGCCAGCAGCTCCGGGACAGGGTCTGAAAAACTGTTTTTT.

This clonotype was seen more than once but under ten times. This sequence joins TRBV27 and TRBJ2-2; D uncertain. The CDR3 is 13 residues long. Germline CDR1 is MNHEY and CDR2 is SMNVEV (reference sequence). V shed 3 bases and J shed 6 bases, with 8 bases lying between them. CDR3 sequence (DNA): TGTGCCAGCAGTTTTTCCCTAGCCGGGGAGCTGTTTTTT. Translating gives CASSFSLAGELFF.

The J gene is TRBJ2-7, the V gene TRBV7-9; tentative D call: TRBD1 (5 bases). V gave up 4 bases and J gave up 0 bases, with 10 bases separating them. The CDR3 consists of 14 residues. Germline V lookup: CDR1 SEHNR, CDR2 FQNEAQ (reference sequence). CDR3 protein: CASSSTEVSYEQYF. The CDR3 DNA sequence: TGTGCCAGCAGCTCGACAGAGGTCTCCTACGAGCAGTACTTC. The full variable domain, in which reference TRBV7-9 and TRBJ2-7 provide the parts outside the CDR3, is DTGVSQNPRHKITKRGQNVTFRCDPISEHNRLYWYRQTLGQGPEFLTYFQNEAQLEKSRLLSDRFSAERPKGSFSTLEIQRTEQGDSAMYLCASSSTEVSYEQYFGPGTRLTVT.

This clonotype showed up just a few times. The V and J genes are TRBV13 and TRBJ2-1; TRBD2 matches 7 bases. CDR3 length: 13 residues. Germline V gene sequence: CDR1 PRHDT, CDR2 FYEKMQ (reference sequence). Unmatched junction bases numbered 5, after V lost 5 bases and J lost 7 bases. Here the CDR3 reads CASSPELANEQFF. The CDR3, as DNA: TGTGCCAGCAGCCCCGAACTAGCGAATGAGCAGTTCTTC.

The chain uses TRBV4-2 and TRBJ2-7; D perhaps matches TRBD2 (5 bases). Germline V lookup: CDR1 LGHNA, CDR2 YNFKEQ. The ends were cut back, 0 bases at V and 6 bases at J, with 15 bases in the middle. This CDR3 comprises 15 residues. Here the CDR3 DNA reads TGTGCCAGCAGCCAAGAACCGACTACCGTGCGCGAGCAGTACTTC. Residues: CASSQEPTTVREQYF.

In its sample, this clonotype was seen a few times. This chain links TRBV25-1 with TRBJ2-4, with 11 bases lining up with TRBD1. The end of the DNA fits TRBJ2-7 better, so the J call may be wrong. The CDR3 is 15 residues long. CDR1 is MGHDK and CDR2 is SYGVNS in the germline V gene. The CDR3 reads CASRETGTGGHEQYF. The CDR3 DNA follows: TGTGCCAGCAGGGAGACCGGGACAGGGGGACACGAGCAGTACTTC.

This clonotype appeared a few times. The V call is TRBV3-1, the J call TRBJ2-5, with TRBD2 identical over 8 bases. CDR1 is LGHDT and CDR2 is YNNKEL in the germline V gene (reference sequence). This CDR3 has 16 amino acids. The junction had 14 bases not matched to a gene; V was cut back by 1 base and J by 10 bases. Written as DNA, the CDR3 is TGTGCCAGCAGCCAAGGACCGGGTACTAGCGGCCCGAGCCAGTACTTC. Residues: CASSQGPGTSGPSQYF.

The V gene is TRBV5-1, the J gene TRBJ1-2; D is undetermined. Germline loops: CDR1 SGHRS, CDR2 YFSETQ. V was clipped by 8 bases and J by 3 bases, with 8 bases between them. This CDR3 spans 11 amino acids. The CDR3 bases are TGCGCCAGTGGGGTAGACTATGGCTACACCTTC. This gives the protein CASGVDYGYTF.

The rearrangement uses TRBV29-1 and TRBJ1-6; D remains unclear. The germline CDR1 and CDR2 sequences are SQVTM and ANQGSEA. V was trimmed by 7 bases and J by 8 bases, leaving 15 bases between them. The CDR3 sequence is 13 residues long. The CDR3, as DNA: TGCAGCGGTGGCGAGGGTACGGATTCACCCCTCCACTTT. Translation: CSGGEGTDSPLHF.

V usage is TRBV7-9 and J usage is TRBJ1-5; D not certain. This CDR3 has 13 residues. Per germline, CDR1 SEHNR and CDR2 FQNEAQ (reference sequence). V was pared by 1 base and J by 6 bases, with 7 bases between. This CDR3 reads CASSLDFAQPQHF. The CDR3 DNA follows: TGTGCCAGCAGCTTAGACTTCGCTCAGCCCCAGCATTTT.

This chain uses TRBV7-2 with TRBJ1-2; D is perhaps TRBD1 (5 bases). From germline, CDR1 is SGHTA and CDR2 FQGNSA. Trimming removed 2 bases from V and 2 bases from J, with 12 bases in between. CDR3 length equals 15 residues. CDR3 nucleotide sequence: TGTGCCAGCAGCTTATCGGGGGGGTCGAACTATGGCTACACCTTC. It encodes CASSLSGGSNYGYTF.

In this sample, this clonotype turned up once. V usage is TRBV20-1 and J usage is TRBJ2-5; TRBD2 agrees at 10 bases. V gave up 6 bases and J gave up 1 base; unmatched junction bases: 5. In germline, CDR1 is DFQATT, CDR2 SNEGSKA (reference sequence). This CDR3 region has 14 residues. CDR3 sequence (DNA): TGCAGTGCCCTACGGACTAGCGGCCAAGAGACCCAGTACTTC. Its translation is CSALRTSGQETQYF.

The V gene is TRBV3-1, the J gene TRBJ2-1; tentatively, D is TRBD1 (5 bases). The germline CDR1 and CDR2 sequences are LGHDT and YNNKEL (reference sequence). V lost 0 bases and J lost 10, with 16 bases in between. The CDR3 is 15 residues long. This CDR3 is CASSQDPARAYEQFF. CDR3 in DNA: TGTGCCAGCAGCCAAGATCCAGCCAGGGCCTACGAGCAGTTCTTC.

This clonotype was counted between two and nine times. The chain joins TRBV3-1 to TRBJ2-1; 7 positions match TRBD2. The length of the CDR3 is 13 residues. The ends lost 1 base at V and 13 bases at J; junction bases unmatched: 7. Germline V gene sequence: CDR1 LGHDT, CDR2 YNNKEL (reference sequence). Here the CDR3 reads CASSQVSGATQFF. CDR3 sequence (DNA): TGTGCCAGCAGCCAAGTGAGCGGGGCGACCCAGTTCTTC.

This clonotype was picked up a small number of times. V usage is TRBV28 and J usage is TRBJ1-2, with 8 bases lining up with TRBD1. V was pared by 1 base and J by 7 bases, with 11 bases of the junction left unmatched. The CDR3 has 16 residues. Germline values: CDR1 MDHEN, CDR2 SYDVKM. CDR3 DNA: TGTGCCAGCAGTTTATTTGGGACAGGTCAGGAGGGTGGCTACACCTTC. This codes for CASSLFGTGQEGGYTF.

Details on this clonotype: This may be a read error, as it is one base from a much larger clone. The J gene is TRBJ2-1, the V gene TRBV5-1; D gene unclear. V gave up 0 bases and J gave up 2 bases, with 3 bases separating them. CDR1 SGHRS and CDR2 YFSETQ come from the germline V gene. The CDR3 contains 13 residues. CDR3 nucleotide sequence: TGCGCCAGCAGCTTGGACGCCTACAATGAGCAGTTCTTC. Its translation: CASSLDAYNEQFF. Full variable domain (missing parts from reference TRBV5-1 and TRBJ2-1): KAGVTQTPRYLIKTRGQQVTLSCSPISGHRSVSWYQQTPGQGLQFLFEYFSETQRNKGNFPGRFSGRQFSNSRSEMNVSTLELGDSALYLCASSLDAYNEQFFGPGTRLTVL.

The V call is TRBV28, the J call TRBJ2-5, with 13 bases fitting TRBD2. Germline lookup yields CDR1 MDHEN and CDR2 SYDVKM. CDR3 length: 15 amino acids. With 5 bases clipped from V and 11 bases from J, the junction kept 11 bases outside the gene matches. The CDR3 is CASSLGLAGAEGQYF. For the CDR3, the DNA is TGTGCCAGCAGTCTCGGACTAGCGGGAGCAGAGGGGCAGTACTTC. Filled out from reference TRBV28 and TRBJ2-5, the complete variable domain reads DVKVTQSSRYLVKRTGEKVFLECVQDMDHENMFWYRQDPGLGLRLIYFSYDVKMKEKGDIPEGYSVSREKKERFSLILESASTNQTSMYLCASSLGLAGAEGQYFGPGTRLLVL.

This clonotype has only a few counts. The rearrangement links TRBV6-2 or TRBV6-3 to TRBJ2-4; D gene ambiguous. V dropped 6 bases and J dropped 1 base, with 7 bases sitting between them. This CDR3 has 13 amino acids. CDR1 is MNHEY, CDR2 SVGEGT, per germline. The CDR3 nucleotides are TGTGCCAGCAGGGGCGAGGCCAAAAACATTCAGTACTTC. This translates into CASRGEAKNIQYF.